The entry below gives a single TCR beta chain sequence along with its context. The data stem from a study of T cell responses to AZD1222 COVID-19 vaccine. Generated by immunoSEQ multiplex PCR, the TCRdb table keeps only in-frame clones and is missing some. The data contain more than 140,000 clones, under 95% of them singletons. V was pared by 6 bases and J by 0 bases, with 9 bases of the junction left unmatched. Germline CDR1 reads SEHNR; CDR2 reads FQNEAQ (reference sequence). This CDR3 spans 17 amino acids. The source was peripheral blood, collected on day 0 of AZD1222 vaccination. The sequence was obtained from an adult in good health. The chain is built from TRBV7-9 and TRBJ1-1; 11 bases are a match to TRBD1. This CDR3 is CASSGDRGAIMNTEAFF. The CDR3 nucleotides read TGTGCCAGCAGTGGGGACAGGGGGGCGATCATGAACACTGAAGCTTTCTTT.